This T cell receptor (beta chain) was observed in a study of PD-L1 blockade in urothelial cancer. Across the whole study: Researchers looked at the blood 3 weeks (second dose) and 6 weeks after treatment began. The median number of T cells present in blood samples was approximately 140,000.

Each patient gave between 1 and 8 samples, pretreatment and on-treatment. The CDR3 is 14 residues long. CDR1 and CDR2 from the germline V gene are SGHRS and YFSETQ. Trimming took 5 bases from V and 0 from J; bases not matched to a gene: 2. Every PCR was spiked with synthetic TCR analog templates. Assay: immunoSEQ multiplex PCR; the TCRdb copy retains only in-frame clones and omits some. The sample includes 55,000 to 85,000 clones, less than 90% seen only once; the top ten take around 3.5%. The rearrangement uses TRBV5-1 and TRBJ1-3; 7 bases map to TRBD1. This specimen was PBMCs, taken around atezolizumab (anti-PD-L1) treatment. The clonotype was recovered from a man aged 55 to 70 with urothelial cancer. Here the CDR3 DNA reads TGCGCCAGCAGGGGGGACAGCTCTGGAAACACCATATATTTT. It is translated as CASRGDSSGNTIYF. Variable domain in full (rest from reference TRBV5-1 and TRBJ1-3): KAGVTQTPRYLIKTRGQQVTLSCSPISGHRSVSWYQQTPGQGLQFLFEYFSETQRNKGNFPGRFSGRQFSNSRSEMNVSTLELGDSALYLCASRGDSSGNTIYFGEGSWLTVV.